This T cell receptor beta chain appears in the sequencing data of a study of blood T cell repertoires in COVID-19 (dated by TCRdb to 2018 to 2021). About the study as a whole: Samples from collaborators originated in the United States, Italy and Spain and spanned both the acute and convalescent phases of COVID-19. The material from the prospective study consisted of cDNA or gDNA derived from T cells, B-cell-depleted T cells, or PBMCs. Deeply sampled blood TCRbeta repertoires from subjects exposed to, actively infected with, or recovered from COVID-19 were included in the dataset. The repertoires were released in a freely available public database meant as a resource for research on the immune response to SARS-CoV-2. The samples were drawn from the first 160 participants of the ongoing ImmuneRACE study and from 950 to 1,500 subjects provided by 6 global collaborators. The sample metadata nearly always contained a de-identified subject ID, COVID-19 status, age in years and sex. Where HLA class I and class II types were available, the types were taken from metadata supplied by the sample provider, not from assay-based typing.

Broader findings and caveats from the paper: Clinical and demographic metadata were provided uncurated, with the amount varying by source and participant.

TCRbeta CDR3 regions were amplified from genomic DNA by means of the immunoSEQ Assay, a bias-controlled multiplex PCR. The authors processed their data as follows. The number of nucleated cells in each sample was estimated by amplification of reference gene primers within the assay. To quantify the absolute abundance of each unique TCRbeta CDR3 rearrangement, sequence reads were collapsed and filtered. For each sample, productive Simpson clonality was calculated as the square root of Simpson's diversity index over productive rearrangements. TCRdb obtained this table from immuneACCESS and retained in-frame rearrangements with V and J assigned. These tables miss some clones; where compared with another copy, unresolved V genes account for less than half of the shortfall, and the remainder is unexplained. The D gene and trimming were derived from the DNA, and the V and J assignments and clone size from that table. In this sample the table shows some 76,000 clones, about 80% of which occur a single time. Around 10% of the sample is in the top ten clones.

Each collaborating institution followed its own protocols to collect whole blood in K2EDTA tubes. For TCRbeta analysis, collaborators shipped samples as frozen whole blood, isolated PBMCs, or DNA extracted from either of those sample types. The CDR3 contains 16 residues, cysteine and phenylalanine counted. Only the CDR3 part of the read is kept: 48 bases, read in frame from the first base. CDR1 and CDR2 are drawn from the germline V gene (reference sequence): LNHNV, YYDKDF. Trimming takes 3 bases off V and 2 bases off J; junction bases not matched to a gene: 4. As to this clone: Its antigen remains unidentified. No base quality values were provided; no much bigger clone lies one nucleotide off.

This sequence was found in a man aged 45 to 65 with acute or convalescent COVID-19. The V and J segments used are TRBV15 and TRBJ1-3; 10 bases in between match TRBD1. The source material was peripheral blood. The DNA sequence is as follows: TGTGCCACCAGCAGGGACAGGGGGTTAGCTGGAAACACCATATATTTT. This sequence encodes CATSRDRGLAGNTIYF.